The present T cell receptor beta chain was sequenced within a study of early T cells in non-severe SARS-CoV-2 infection. For the study at large: Chains were not paired, and sequencing was done on bulk RNA from unsorted whole blood.

The germline gives CDR1 ENHRY, CDR2 SYGVKD. The CDR3 runs 15 residues. V lost 5 bases, J lost 4 bases, and 14 bases lay in between. Unique molecular identifiers were added to individual cDNA molecules. TCRdb independently ran MiXCR on the 5' RACE reads; one entry per CDR3 protein. The data hold tens of thousands of distinct CDR3 sequences, with around 20% observed a single time. Points from the study as a whole: Sequences matched to VDJdb favored anti-spike CD8 responses, while private and CD4 specificities were missed.

Regarding this clonotype: As yet, its antigen is unknown.

The rearrangement uses TRBV10-3 and TRBJ2-2; D is undetermined. This TCR was sampled from an adult who was a healthcare worker with PCR-confirmed SARS-CoV-2 infection or an uninfected control (not recorded which). Source: whole blood, taken at baseline. The CDR3 nucleotides are TGTGCCATCAGTCCTCTAACTGGGCCCACCGGGGAGCTGTTTTTT. As protein: CAISPLTGPTGELFF.